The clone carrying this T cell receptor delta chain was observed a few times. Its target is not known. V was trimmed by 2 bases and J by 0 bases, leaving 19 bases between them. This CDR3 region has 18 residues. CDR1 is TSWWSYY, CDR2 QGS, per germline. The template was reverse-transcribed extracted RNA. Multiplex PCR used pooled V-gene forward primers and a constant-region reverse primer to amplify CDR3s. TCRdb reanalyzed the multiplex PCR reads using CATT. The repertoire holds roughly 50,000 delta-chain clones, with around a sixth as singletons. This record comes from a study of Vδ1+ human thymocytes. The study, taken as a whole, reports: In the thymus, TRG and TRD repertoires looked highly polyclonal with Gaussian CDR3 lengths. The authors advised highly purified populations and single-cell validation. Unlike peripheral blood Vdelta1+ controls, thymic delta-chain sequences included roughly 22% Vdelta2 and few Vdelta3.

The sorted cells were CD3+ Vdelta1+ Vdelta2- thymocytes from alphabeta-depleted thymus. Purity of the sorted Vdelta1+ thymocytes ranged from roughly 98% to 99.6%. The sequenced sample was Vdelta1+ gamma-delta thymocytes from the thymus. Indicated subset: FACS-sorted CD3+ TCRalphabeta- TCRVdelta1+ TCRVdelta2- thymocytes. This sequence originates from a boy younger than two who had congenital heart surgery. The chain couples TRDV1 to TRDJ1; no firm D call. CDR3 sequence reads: CALGESAKWLPYTDKLIF. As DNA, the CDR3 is TGTGCTCTTGGGGAATCTGCTAAGTGGCTACCTTACACCGATAAACTCATCTTT.